The sequence of this TCR beta chain was determined in a study of blood T cell repertoires in COVID-19. Study summary: The origin of the acute and convalescent COVID-19 samples was the United States, Italy and Spain.

Germline V gene sequence: CDR1 LGHNT, CDR2 FRNRAP. The V and J ends lost 0 bases and 0 bases respectively, with 12 bases between them. The CDR3 sequence is 16 residues long. How the authors handled the data: Estimation of nucleated cell counts was performed using reference gene primer amplification. Produced via immunoSEQ multiplex PCR; TCRdb's table is partial and in-frame only. V and J calls and clone size are those listed in that table; D and trimming were worked out from the DNA. The data show 190,000 or so clones, around 87% seen once. This rearrangement joins TRBV12-5 to TRBJ2-7; TRBD1 might be the D (6 bases). The TCR originated in a man aged 35 to 55 with active or convalescent COVID-19. The sample consisted of peripheral blood. This CDR3 is CASGLVRQGFSYEQYF. CDR3 nucleotide sequence: TGTGCTAGTGGTTTGGTACGCCAGGGGTTCTCCTACGAGCAGTACTTC. Looking up the rest from reference TRBV12-5 and TRBJ2-7 gives the full variable domain: DARVTQTPRHKVTEMGQEVTMRCQPILGHNTVFWYRQTMMQGLELLAYFRNRAPLDDSGMPKDRFSAEMPDATLATLKIQPSEPRDSAVYFCASGLVRQGFSYEQYFGPGTRLTVT.